This record covers a single T cell receptor beta chain. As yet, its antigen is unknown. This record comes from a study of a mutant IDH1 vaccine in newly diagnosed glioma. Overall study: Patients began vaccination 4-6 weeks after radiotherapy alone, or with temozolomide cycles.

Generated by immunoSEQ multiplex PCR, the TCRdb table keeps only in-frame clones and is missing some. The data contain tens of thousands of clones, less than 90% of them singletons. The time point here: week 35, safety follow-up. It was 300 ug of mutant IDH1 20-mer peptide that made up each vaccine dose, given with topical imiquimod. In weeks 1, 3, 5, 7, 11, 15, 19 and 23, patients were vaccinated. The CDR3 has 16 amino acids. Germline CDR1 reads SEHNR; CDR2 reads FQNEAQ (reference sequence). V shed 7 bases and J shed 4 bases, with 21 bases lying between them. General observations from the study: In 80% to 95% of patients, immune responses induced by the vaccine occurred.

This specimen was PBMCs, taken from a glioma patient whose treatment included an IDH1 peptide vaccine. This receptor was taken from a man aged 25 to 40 with glioma. This chain uses TRBV7-9 with TRBJ2-3, with D tentatively TRBD1 (7 bases). The CDR3 DNA reads as TGTGCCAGCAACGGAGGGGACAGATTAGAATCAGATACGCAGTATTTT. It specifies CASNGGDRLESDTQYF.